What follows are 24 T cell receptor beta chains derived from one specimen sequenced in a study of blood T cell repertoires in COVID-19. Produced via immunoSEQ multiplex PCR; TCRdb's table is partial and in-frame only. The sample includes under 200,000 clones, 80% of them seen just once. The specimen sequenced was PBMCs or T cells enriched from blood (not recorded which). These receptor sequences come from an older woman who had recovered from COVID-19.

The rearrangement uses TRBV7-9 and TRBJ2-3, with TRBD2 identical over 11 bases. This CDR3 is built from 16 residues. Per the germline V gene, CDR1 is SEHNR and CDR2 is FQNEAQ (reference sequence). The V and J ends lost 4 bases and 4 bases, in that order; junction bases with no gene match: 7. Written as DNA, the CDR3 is TGTGCCAGCAGCTGGTTAGCGGGGGGGCGATCAGATACGCAGTATTTT. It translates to CASSWLAGGRSDTQYF. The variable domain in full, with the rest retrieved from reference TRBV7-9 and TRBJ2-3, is DTGVSQNPRHKITKRGQNVTFRCDPISEHNRLYWYRQTLGQGPEFLTYFQNEAQLEKSRLLSDRFSAERPKGSFSTLEIQRTEQGDSAMYLCASSWLAGGRSDTQYFGPGTRLTVL.

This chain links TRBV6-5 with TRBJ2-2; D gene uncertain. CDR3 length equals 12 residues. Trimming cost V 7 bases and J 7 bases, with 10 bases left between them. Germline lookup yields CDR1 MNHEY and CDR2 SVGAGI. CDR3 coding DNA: TGTGCCAGCAAATCTTTATTCGGGGAGCTGTTTTTT. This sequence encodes CASKSLFGELFF.

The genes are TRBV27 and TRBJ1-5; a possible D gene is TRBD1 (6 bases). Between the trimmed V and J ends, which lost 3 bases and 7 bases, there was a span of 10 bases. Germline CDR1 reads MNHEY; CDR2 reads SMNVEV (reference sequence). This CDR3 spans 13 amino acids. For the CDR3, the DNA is TGTGCCAGCAGTTTCAGGGGCGGACAGCCCCAGCATTTT. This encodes CASSFRGGQPQHF.

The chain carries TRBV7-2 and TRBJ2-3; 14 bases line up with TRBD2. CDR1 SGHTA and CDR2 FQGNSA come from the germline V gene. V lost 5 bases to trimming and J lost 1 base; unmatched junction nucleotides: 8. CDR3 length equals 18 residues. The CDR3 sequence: CASSPRTSGGRRTDTQYF. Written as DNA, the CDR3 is TGTGCCAGCAGCCCGCGGACTAGCGGGGGGCGGCGCACAGATACGCAGTATTTT.

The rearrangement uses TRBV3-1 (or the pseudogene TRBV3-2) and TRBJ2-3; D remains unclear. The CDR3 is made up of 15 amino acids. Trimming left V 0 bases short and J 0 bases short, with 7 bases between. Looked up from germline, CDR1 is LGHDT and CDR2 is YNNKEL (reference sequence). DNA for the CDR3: TGTGCCAGCAGCCAAGACGGCAGGAGCACAGATACGCAGTATTTT. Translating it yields CASSQDGRSTDTQYF.

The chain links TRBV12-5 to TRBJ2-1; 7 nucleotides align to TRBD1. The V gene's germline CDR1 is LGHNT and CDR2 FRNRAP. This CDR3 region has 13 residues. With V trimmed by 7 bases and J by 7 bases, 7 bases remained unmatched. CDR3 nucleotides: TGTGCTAGTGAGGACAGGTGGGGAAATGAGCAGTTCTTC. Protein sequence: CASEDRWGNEQFF.

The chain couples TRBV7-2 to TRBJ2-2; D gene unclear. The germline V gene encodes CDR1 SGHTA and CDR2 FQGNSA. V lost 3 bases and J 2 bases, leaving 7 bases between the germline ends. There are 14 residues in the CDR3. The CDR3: CASSLGANTGELFF. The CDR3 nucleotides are TGTGCCAGCAGCTTGGGCGCCAACACCGGGGAGCTGTTTTTT.

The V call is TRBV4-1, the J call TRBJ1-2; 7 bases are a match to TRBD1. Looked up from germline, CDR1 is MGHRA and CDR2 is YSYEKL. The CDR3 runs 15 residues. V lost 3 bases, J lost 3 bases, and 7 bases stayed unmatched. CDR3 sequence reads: CASSQYRQGDYGYTF. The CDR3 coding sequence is TGCGCCAGCAGCCAGTACCGACAGGGCGACTATGGCTACACCTTC.

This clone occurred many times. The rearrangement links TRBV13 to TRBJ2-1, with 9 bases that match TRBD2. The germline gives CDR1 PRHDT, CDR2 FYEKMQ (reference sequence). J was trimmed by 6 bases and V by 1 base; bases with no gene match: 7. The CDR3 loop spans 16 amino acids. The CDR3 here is CASSLAGGGARNEQFF. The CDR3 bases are TGTGCCAGCAGCTTAGCGGGCGGGGGGGCCCGCAATGAGCAGTTCTTC.

CDR3 protein: CAWSLSSGERKHF. As DNA, the CDR3 is TGTGCCTGGAGCCTCAGCTCAGGGGAAAGAAAGCATTTT. The genes are TRBV30 and TRBJ1-5; maybe TRBD1 (6 bases). Germline V gene sequence: CDR1 GTSNPN, CDR2 SVGIG (reference sequence). The CDR3 extends over 13 amino acids. V was pared by 3 bases and J by 14 bases, with 20 bases between.

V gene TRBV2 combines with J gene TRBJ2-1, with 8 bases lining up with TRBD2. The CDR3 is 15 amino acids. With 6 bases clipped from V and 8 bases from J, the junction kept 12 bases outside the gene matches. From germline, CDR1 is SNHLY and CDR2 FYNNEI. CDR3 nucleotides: TGTGCCAGCAGCGAGTCACCGGGGGGGCCTTATGAGCAGTTCTTC. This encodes CASSESPGGPYEQFF.

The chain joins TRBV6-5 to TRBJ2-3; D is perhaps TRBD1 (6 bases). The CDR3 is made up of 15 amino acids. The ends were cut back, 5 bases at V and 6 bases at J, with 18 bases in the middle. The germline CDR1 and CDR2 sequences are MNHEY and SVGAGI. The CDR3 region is CASSRPRDIDDTQYF. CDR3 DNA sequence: TGTGCCAGCAGTCGGCCCCGGGACATCGACGATACGCAGTATTTT.

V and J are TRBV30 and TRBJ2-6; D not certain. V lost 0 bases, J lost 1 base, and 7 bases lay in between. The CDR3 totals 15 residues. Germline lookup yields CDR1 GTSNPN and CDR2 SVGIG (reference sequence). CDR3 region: CAWSVQPSGANVLTF. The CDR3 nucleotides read TGTGCCTGGAGTGTACAGCCATCTGGGGCCAACGTCCTGACTTTC.

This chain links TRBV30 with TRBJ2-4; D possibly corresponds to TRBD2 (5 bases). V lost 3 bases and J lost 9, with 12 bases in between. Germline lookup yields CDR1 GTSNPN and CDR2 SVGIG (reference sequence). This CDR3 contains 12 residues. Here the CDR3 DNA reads TGTGCCTGGAGCCCCCTCGAGGGCATTCAGTACTTC. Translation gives CAWSPLEGIQYF.

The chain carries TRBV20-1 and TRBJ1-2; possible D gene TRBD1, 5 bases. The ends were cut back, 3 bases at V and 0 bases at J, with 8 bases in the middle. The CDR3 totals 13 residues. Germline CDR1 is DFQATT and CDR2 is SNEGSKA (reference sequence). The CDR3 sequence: CSASAGSNYGYTF. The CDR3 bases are TGCAGTGCTAGTGCAGGGTCTAACTATGGCTACACCTTC.

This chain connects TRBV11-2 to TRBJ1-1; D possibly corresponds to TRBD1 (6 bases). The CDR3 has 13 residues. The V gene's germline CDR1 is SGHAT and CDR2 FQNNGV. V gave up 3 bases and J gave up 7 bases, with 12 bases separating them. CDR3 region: CASSFTGYGEAFF. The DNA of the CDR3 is TGTGCCAGCAGCTTTACAGGGTATGGTGAAGCTTTCTTT.

The CDR3 loop is CASRKDRLITDTQYF. CDR3 nucleotide sequence: TGTGCCAGCAGGAAGGACAGATTGATCACAGATACGCAGTATTTT. The V and J genes are TRBV6-5 and TRBJ2-3; maybe TRBD1 (6 bases). V was clipped by 6 bases and J by 2 bases, with 15 bases between them. Germline lookup yields CDR1 MNHEY and CDR2 SVGAGI. There are 15 residues in the CDR3.

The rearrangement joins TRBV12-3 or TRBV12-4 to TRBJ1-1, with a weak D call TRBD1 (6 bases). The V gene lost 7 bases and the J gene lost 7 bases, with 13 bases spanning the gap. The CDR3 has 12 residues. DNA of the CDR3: TGTGCCAGCACTGATTGGACAGTTGAAGCTTTCTTT. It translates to CASTDWTVEAFF.

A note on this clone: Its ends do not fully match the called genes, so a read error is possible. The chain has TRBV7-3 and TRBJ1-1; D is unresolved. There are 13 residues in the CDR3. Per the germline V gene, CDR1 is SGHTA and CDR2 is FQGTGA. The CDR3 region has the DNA TGTGCCAGCAGCTTAATGGGCGGAGGGAGCCGGATCTTT. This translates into CASSLMGGGSRIF.

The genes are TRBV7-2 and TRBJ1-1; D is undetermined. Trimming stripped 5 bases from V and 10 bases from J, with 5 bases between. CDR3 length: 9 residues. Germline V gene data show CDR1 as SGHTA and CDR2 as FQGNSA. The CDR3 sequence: CASSPLAFF. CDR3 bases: TGTGCCAGCAGCCCCTTAGCTTTCTTT. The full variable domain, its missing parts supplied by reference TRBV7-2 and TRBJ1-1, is GAGVSQSPSNKVTEKGKDVELRCDPISGHTALYWYRQSLGQGLEFLIYFQGNSAPDKSGLPSDRFSAERTGGSVSTLTIQRTQQEDSAVYLCASSPLAFFGQGTRLTVV.

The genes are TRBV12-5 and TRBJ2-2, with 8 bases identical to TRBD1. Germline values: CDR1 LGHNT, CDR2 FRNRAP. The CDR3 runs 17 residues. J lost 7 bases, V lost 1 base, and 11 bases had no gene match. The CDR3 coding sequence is TGTGCTAGTGGTTTGGCCATGACAGGGGCGTTTAGCGGGGAGCTGTTTTTT. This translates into CASGLAMTGAFSGELFF. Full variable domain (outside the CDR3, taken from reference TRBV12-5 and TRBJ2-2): DARVTQTPRHKVTEMGQEVTMRCQPILGHNTVFWYRQTMMQGLELLAYFRNRAPLDDSGMPKDRFSAEMPDATLATLKIQPSEPRDSAVYFCASGLAMTGAFSGELFFGEGSRLTVL.

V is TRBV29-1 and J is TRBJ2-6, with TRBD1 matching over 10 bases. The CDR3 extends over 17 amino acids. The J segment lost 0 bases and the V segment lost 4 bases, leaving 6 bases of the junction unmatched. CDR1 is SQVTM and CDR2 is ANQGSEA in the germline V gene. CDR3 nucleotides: TGCAGCGTTGGGGGGACAGGGGATTTCTCTGGGGCCAACGTCCTGACTTTC. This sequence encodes CSVGGTGDFSGANVLTF.

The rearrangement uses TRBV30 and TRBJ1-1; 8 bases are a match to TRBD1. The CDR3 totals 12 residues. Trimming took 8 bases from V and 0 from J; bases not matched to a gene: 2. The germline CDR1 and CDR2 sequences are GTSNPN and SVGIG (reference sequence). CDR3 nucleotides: TGTGCCGCGGACAGGGTGAACACTGAAGCTTTCTTT. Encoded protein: CAADRVNTEAFF.

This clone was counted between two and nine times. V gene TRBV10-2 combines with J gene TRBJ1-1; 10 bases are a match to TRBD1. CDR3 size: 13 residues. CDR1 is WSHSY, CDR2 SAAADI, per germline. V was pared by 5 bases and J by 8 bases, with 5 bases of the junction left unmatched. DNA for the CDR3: TGCGCCAGCAGTTTGGACAGGGGGTACGAAGCTTTCTTT. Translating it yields CASSLDRGYEAFF.